Listed here are 25 T cell receptor beta chains from one sample, sequenced in a study of T cell responses to AZD1222 COVID-19 vaccine. The method was immunoSEQ multiplex PCR; TCRdb's version includes in-frame clones alone and lacks a portion of them. Here the sample spans approximately 150,000 clones, roughly 93% being singletons. The specimen was peripheral blood, collected on day 0 of MenACWY control vaccination. Receptors originate from an adult in good health.

The V and J genes are TRBV15 and TRBJ1-1, with D uncertain. This CDR3 region has 16 residues. With 0 bases removed from V and 0 bases from J, the gap between germline ends came to 11 bases. Germline V gives CDR1 LNHNV, CDR2 YYDKDF (reference sequence). DNA for the CDR3: TGTGCCACCAGCAGAGATTTAGGCCCTATGAACACTGAAGCTTTCTTT. Translation: CATSRDLGPMNTEAFF.

This chain connects TRBV6-2 or TRBV6-3 to TRBJ1-1, with a possible D match to TRBD1 (6 bases). The CDR3 extends over 12 amino acids. The V end lost 5 bases, the J end lost 6 bases, and 10 bases lay between the germline ends. CDR1 is MNHEY and CDR2 is SVGEGT in the germline V gene. CDR3 coding DNA: TGTGCCAGCAGTCACAGGGAGGCTGAAGCTTTCTTT. Amino acid sequence: CASSHREAEAFF.

The chain employs TRBV18 and TRBJ1-2; 7 bases fit TRBD1. The V and J ends lost 4 bases and 0 bases, in that order; junction bases with no gene match: 5. This CDR3 region has 15 residues. Germline V gene data show CDR1 as KGHSH and CDR2 as LQKENI. The CDR3 spells CASSHPTGSNYGYTF. The CDR3 nucleotides are TGTGCCAGCTCACACCCGACAGGGTCTAACTATGGCTACACCTTC.

The rearrangement uses TRBV5-6 and TRBJ1-1; D unresolved. Germline V gives CDR1 SGHDT, CDR2 YYEEEE. V dropped 5 bases and J dropped 7 bases, with 9 bases sitting between them. The CDR3 is made up of 11 amino acids. CDR3 in DNA: TGTGCCAGCAGTGCACAGCTTGAAGCTTTCTTT. Protein: CASSAQLEAFF.

The chain couples TRBV6-5 to TRBJ1-5; TRBD1 matches 7 bases. With 5 bases clipped from V and 7 bases from J, the junction kept 5 bases outside the gene matches. The CDR3 is 13 amino acids. From germline, CDR1 is MNHEY and CDR2 SVGAGI. CDR3 coding DNA: TGTGCCAGCAGTAGGGACAGACAACAGCCCCAGCATTTT. Residues: CASSRDRQQPQHF.

This chain connects TRBV9 to TRBJ2-5; D gene unclear. Germline V gives CDR1 SGDLS, CDR2 YYNGEE. Trimming removed 1 base at V and 4 bases at J, with 11 bases between. The CDR3 is made up of 14 amino acids. The CDR3 here is CASSVQSGRETQYF. In DNA form, the CDR3 reads TGTGCCAGCAGCGTACAAAGTGGGCGAGAGACCCAGTACTTC.

This rearrangement joins TRBV6-2 or TRBV6-3 to TRBJ1-2, with TRBD1 identical over 8 bases. Looked up from germline, CDR1 is MNHEY and CDR2 is SVGEGT. The trim removed 5 bases at V and 4 bases at J, leaving 9 bases unmatched. This CDR3 spans 15 amino acids. The CDR3 DNA reads TGTGCCAGCAGTGGTTTGGGACAGGAAGCCTATGGCTACACCTTC. Amino acids: CASSGLGQEAYGYTF.

The V gene is TRBV5-4, the J gene TRBJ1-3; possibly TRBD1 for D (5 bases). Germline lookup yields CDR1 SGHNT and CDR2 YYREEE (reference sequence). The CDR3 loop spans 16 amino acids. Trimming took off 4 bases at V and 0 bases at J, with 14 bases between the two ends. CDR3 bases: TGTGCCAGCAGCCCGGGGGGTACGGACTCTGGAAACACCATATATTTT. It specifies CASSPGGTDSGNTIYF.

This chain links TRBV19 with TRBJ1-2; TRBD1 agrees at 7 bases. V lost 4 bases and J lost 5; bases outside the gene matches: 10. The CDR3 covers 15 residues. Germline CDR1 is LNHDA and CDR2 is SQIVND (reference sequence). As DNA, the CDR3 is TGTGCCAGTAGTACAGTTCGGGACAGAGATTATGGCTACACCTTC. Protein product: CASSTVRDRDYGYTF. The full variable domain, its missing parts supplied by reference TRBV19 and TRBJ1-2, is DGGITQSPKYLFRKEGQNVTLSCEQNLNHDAMYWYRQDPGQGLRLIYYSQIVNDFQKGDIAEGYSVSREKKESFPLTVTSAQKNPTAFYLCASSTVRDRDYGYTFGSGTRLTVV.

The V gene is TRBV7-2, the J gene TRBJ1-4; D is uncertain. Trimming left V 1 base short and J 5 bases short, with 11 bases between. Germline CDR1 SGHTA, CDR2 FQGNSA. The CDR3 totals 15 residues. The CDR3 loop reads CASSLEAGRNEKLFF. DNA for the CDR3: TGTGCCAGCAGCTTAGAGGCAGGCAGGAATGAAAAACTGTTTTTT.

This chain links TRBV19 with TRBJ1-6; D gene ambiguous. The CDR3 covers 11 residues. Trimming took off 10 bases at V and 5 bases at J, with 6 bases between the two ends. Germline values: CDR1 LNHDA, CDR2 SQIVND (reference sequence). The CDR3 coding sequence is TGTGCCACCTCAGATAATTCACCCCTCCACTTT. Amino acid sequence: CATSDNSPLHF.

The V and J genes are TRBV25-1 and TRBJ1-6; D is undetermined. CDR3 length: 13 amino acids. From germline, CDR1 is MGHDK and CDR2 SYGVNS. The ends were cut back, 3 bases at V and 10 bases at J, with 10 bases in the middle. In nucleotides, the CDR3 is TGTGCCAGCAGTGACGTCGCAACCTCACCCCTCCACTTT. It specifies CASSDVATSPLHF.

V usage is TRBV5-4 and J usage is TRBJ1-2, with 8 bases fitting TRBD1. The CDR3 runs 14 residues. Losses at the gene ends were 4 bases for V and 8 bases for J; bases not matched to a gene: 10. CDR1 and CDR2 (germline): SGHNT, YYREEE (reference sequence). CDR3 sequence (DNA): TGTGCCAGCAGCAACCCGGACAGGGTATGGGGCTACACCTTC. Translating gives CASSNPDRVWGYTF.

The V and J genes are TRBV7-3 and TRBJ1-1, with D possibly TRBD1 on 6 matching bases. The CDR3 has 13 amino acids. The V gene lost 2 bases and the J gene lost 5 bases, with 9 bases spanning the gap. CDR1 is SGHTA and CDR2 is FQGTGA in the germline V gene. The CDR3 sequence: CASSLEGGTEAFF. Written as DNA, the CDR3 is TGTGCCAGCAGCTTAGAGGGGGGGACTGAAGCTTTCTTT.

The chain joins TRBV6-5 to TRBJ1-1, with TRBD1 as a possible D gene (5 bases). This CDR3 region has 11 residues. Germline lookup yields CDR1 MNHEY and CDR2 SVGAGI. Trimming cost V 8 bases and J 8 bases, with 12 bases left between them. The CDR3, as DNA: TGTGCCAGCGGGAGGGGAACCGAAGCTTTCTTT. Translated: CASGRGTEAFF.

The V gene is TRBV19, the J gene TRBJ2-3, with D perhaps being TRBD1 or TRBD2 (5 bases each). This CDR3 spans 15 amino acids. Trimming took off 1 base at V and 1 base at J, with 9 bases between the two ends. Germline CDR1 reads LNHDA; CDR2 reads SQIVND (reference sequence). DNA for the CDR3: TGTGCCAGTAGTATAGTCCAGGGACGCACAGATACGCAGTATTTT. Protein: CASSIVQGRTDTQYF.

The rearrangement uses TRBV9 and TRBJ2-7; 9 bases line up with TRBD1. V dropped 0 bases and J dropped 6; count of bases not matched to a gene: 16. Germline values: CDR1 SGDLS, CDR2 YYNGEE. The CDR3 is 18 amino acids. The CDR3 protein is CASSVGTGELVYRGEQYF. For the CDR3, the DNA is TGTGCCAGCAGCGTAGGGACAGGGGAGCTTGTGTATCGGGGCGAGCAGTACTTC.

The rearrangement links TRBV5-1 to TRBJ2-5; no firm D call. V shed 1 base and J shed 0 bases, with 7 bases lying between them. The CDR3 is 14 amino acids. The germline CDR1 and CDR2 sequences are SGHRS and YFSETQ. The CDR3, as DNA: TGCGCCAGCAGCTTGTTTGGCCACCAAGAGACCCAGTACTTC. Residues: CASSLFGHQETQYF.

V is TRBV4-1 and J is TRBJ1-2; no firm D call. Germline CDR1 MGHRA, CDR2 YSYEKL. There are 11 residues in the CDR3. V dropped 5 bases and J dropped 7 bases, with 8 bases sitting between them. As DNA, the CDR3 is TGCGCCAGCAGCGCTTACGGTGGCTACACCTTC. Protein: CASSAYGGYTF.

The chain uses TRBV5-5 and TRBJ2-7; TRBD1 agrees at 9 bases. The CDR3 is made up of 15 amino acids. Germline loops: CDR1 SGHKS, CDR2 YYEKEE (reference sequence). V shed 4 bases and J 5 bases; nucleotides not matched to a gene: 10. In DNA, the CDR3 is TGTGCCAGCAGCCATACCGGGACAGGGCACGACGAGCAGTACTTC. This encodes CASSHTGTGHDEQYF.

V usage is TRBV2 and J usage is TRBJ2-1; a possible D gene is TRBD2 (5 bases). Germline CDR1 reads SNHLY; CDR2 reads FYNNEI. The germline V and J ends were trimmed by 6 bases and 6 bases, with 12 bases remaining between them. CDR3 length: 13 amino acids. The DNA for the CDR3 is TGTGCCAGCAGCCTAGGAGGACCCAATGAGCAGTTCTTC. It encodes CASSLGGPNEQFF.

This chain connects TRBV7-9 to TRBJ1-5, with D possibly matching TRBD1 (6 bases). The germline V gene has CDR1 SEHNR and CDR2 FQNEAQ (reference sequence). V was trimmed by 5 bases and J by 4 bases, leaving 15 bases between them. The CDR3 covers 15 residues. Here the CDR3 reads CASSLATGENQPQHF. CDR3 coding DNA: TGTGCCAGCAGCCTCGCGACAGGAGAAAATCAGCCCCAGCATTTT.

The chain couples TRBV30 to TRBJ1-2; D not resolved. CDR1 is GTSNPN, CDR2 SVGIG, per germline (reference sequence). The V end was cut by 2 bases, the J end by 8 bases, with 12 bases between. CDR3 length equals 12 residues. The CDR3 region is CAWSKETLGYTF. The DNA for the CDR3 is TGTGCCTGGAGTAAGGAGACGTTGGGCTACACCTTC.

Concerning this clone itself: At the DNA level, this CDR3 is encoded by other sequences in the same sample as well. The chain links TRBV6-1 to TRBJ1-1; D ambiguous. V lost 2 bases, J lost 1 base, and 5 bases lay in between. The germline V gene has CDR1 MNHNS and CDR2 SASEGT. The CDR3 totals 13 residues. The CDR3 region is CASSETENTEAFF. The CDR3 DNA reads TGTGCCAGCAGTGAAACGGAGAACACTGAAGCTTTCTTT.

The chain has TRBV27 and TRBJ1-2; D unresolved. CDR1 and CDR2 from the germline V gene are MNHEY and SMNVEV (reference sequence). V lost 5 bases, J lost 3 bases, and 13 bases lay in between. This CDR3 has 14 amino acids. The CDR3 DNA follows: TGTGCCAGCAGTATGGGTAACCTAGACTATGGCTACACCTTC. Its protein is CASSMGNLDYGYTF.